The 32 T cell receptor beta chains below were found in one sample sequenced in a study of T-cell memory formation after mild COVID-19. TCRdb redid the calling of the 5' RACE reads with MiXCR, one entry per CDR3 protein. The sample holds fewer than 350,000 distinct CDR3 sequences; 13% to 15% are singletons and the top ten take under 25%. Source material: PBMCs or a T cell subset sorted from them (not recorded which). Source of these receptors: a man younger than 30 who had mild COVID-19 (a few samples of this study predate the infection). Cell type and time point are not known.

The CDR3 DNA reads as TGTGCCAGCAGCCAGGGGTCGAAGGGGAACACTGAAGCTTTCTTT. Amino acid sequence: CASSQGSKGNTEAFF. The V and J genes are TRBV4-2 and TRBJ1-1, with D unresolved. The germline CDR1 and CDR2 sequences are LGHNA and YNFKEQ. Trimming left V 3 bases short and J 1 base short, with 12 bases between. The CDR3 is made up of 15 amino acids.

The chain employs TRBV6-2 or TRBV6-3 and TRBJ2-5, with 7 nucleotides matching TRBD1. Germline assignment: CDR1 MNHEY and CDR2 SVGEGT. V lost 6 bases and J lost 5; bases outside the gene matches: 3. CDR3 length: 12 amino acids. The CDR3 nucleotides read TGTGCCAGCAGAATAGGGGGCGAGACCCAGTACTTC. Translation: CASRIGGETQYF.

This rearrangement joins TRBV7-8 to TRBJ2-3; possibly TRBD2 for D (6 bases). Trimming left V 2 bases short and J 6 bases short, with 15 bases between. Germline V gene sequence: CDR1 SGHVS, CDR2 FQNEAQ. The CDR3 is made up of 15 amino acids. Here the CDR3 DNA reads TGTGCCAGCAGCTTATCCCCGGGACTGACGGATACGCAGTATTTT. Its translation is CASSLSPGLTDTQYF.

This clonotype was observed a handful of times. The chain uses TRBV19 and TRBJ1-1; no firm D call. CDR1 is LNHDA and CDR2 is SQIVND in the germline V gene (reference sequence). The CDR3 spans 13 residues. V lost 3 bases to trimming and J lost 5 bases, with 10 bases between them. CDR3 sequence (DNA): TGTGCCAGTAGTATCGGCCGGGTAACTGAAGCTTTCTTT. It codes for CASSIGRVTEAFF.

The V and J genes are TRBV12-3 or TRBV12-4 and TRBJ2-5; D might be TRBD1 or TRBD2, each matching 5 bases. There are 14 residues in the CDR3. Trimming removed 2 bases at V and 5 bases at J, with 12 bases between. The CDR3 region has the DNA TGTGCCAGCAGTTTACGGGGCTTTGGGGAGACCCAGTACTTC. Translated, it gives CASSLRGFGETQYF.

This clonotype has only a few counts. In DNA, the CDR3 is TGCGCCAGCAGCCGGTCAGGGGGAAATGAAAAACTGTTTTTT. It translates to CASSRSGGNEKLFF. The chain couples TRBV4-1 to TRBJ1-4; 7 bases align to TRBD1. CDR1 MGHRA and CDR2 YSYEKL come from the germline V gene. The CDR3 contains 14 residues. J was trimmed by 5 bases and V by 4 bases; bases with no gene match: 4.

V gene TRBV7-6 combines with J gene TRBJ2-3; 13 bases are a match to TRBD2. This CDR3 has 18 amino acids. The trim removed 5 bases at V and 1 base at J, leaving 9 bases unmatched. From germline, CDR1 is SGHVS and CDR2 FNYEAQ. CDR3 bases: TGTGCCAGCAGCAAGACTAGCGGGGGGTACTCCCGCACAGATACGCAGTATTTT. The encoded protein is CASSKTSGGYSRTDTQYF.

This clonotype was counted a few times. The rearrangement links TRBV24-1 to TRBJ2-1; D gene uncertain. CDR1 KGHDR and CDR2 SFDVKD come from the germline V gene. The CDR3 runs to 13 residues. The V end was cut by 0 bases, the J end by 10 bases, with 9 bases between. In nucleotides, the CDR3 is TGTGCCACCAGTGATTTGCACGGCTTCGAGCAGTTCTTC. Amino acids: CATSDLHGFEQFF.

This clonotype came up a few times. V usage is TRBV24-1 and J usage is TRBJ2-2; TRBD1 might be the D (6 bases). Germline CDR1 reads KGHDR; CDR2 reads SFDVKD. This CDR3 is built from 15 residues. The V end was cut by 0 bases, the J end by 6 bases, with 10 bases between. CDR3 protein: CATSDLLQGSGELFF. In DNA form, the CDR3 reads TGTGCCACCAGTGATTTGCTCCAGGGGTCCGGGGAGCTGTTTTTT.

V gene TRBV7-2 combines with J gene TRBJ2-2; 12 nucleotides match TRBD1. CDR3 length: 16 amino acids. After removal of 3 bases from V and 4 bases from J, the junction contained 3 bases not matched to a gene. Germline V lookup: CDR1 SGHTA, CDR2 FQGNSA. This CDR3 is CASSFGTGGITGELFF. The CDR3 coding sequence is TGTGCCAGCAGCTTCGGGACAGGGGGCATCACCGGGGAGCTGTTTTTT.

This clonotype came up many times. The chain recombines TRBV5-1 with TRBJ1-5, with a tentative D call TRBD1 (5 bases). Germline CDR1 is SGHRS and CDR2 is YFSETQ. The CDR3 has 15 residues. The V end lost 4 bases, the J end lost 3 bases, and 14 bases lay between the germline ends. CDR3 sequence (DNA): TGCGCCAGCAGCCGGGACGGGGGAACCAATCAGCCCCAGCATTTT. Protein product: CASSRDGGTNQPQHF.

The rearrangement uses TRBV6-2 or TRBV6-3 and TRBJ1-4, with 8 bases that match TRBD1. The trim removed 5 bases at V and 8 bases at J, leaving 4 bases unmatched. In germline, CDR1 is MNHEY, CDR2 SVGEGT. The CDR3 runs to 13 residues. CDR3 region: CASSRGQAEKLFF. CDR3 bases: TGTGCCAGCAGTAGGGGACAGGCGGAAAAACTGTTTTTT.

The V and J genes are TRBV5-1 and TRBJ1-1; TRBD1 agrees at 7 bases. J lost 4 bases, V lost 2 bases, and 8 bases had no gene match. Germline CDR1 SGHRS, CDR2 YFSETQ. This CDR3 spans 15 amino acids. CDR3 protein: CASSFPRQGGTEAFF. The CDR3 DNA reads as TGCGCCAGCAGCTTCCCCCGACAGGGCGGCACTGAAGCTTTCTTT. The full variable domain, its missing parts supplied by reference TRBV5-1 and TRBJ1-1, is KAGVTQTPRYLIKTRGQQVTLSCSPISGHRSVSWYQQTPGQGLQFLFEYFSETQRNKGNFPGRFSGRQFSNSRSEMNVSTLELGDSALYLCASSFPRQGGTEAFFGQGTRLTVV.

This clonotype has only a few counts. This rearrangement joins TRBV4-3 to TRBJ2-3, with 12 bases that match TRBD2. CDR3 length: 15 amino acids. The J segment lost 6 bases and the V segment lost 5 bases, leaving 6 bases of the junction unmatched. CDR1 and CDR2 from the germline V gene are LGHNA and YSLEER. CDR3 loop: CASSALAGGRDTQYF. CDR3 bases: TGCGCCAGCAGCGCCCTAGCGGGGGGGCGGGATACGCAGTATTTT.

The chain combines TRBV5-1 with TRBJ2-1, with a tentative D call TRBD2 (5 bases). V lost 1 base and J 6 bases, leaving 8 bases between the germline ends. Germline assignment: CDR1 SGHRS and CDR2 YFSETQ. This CDR3 is built from 13 residues. This chain's CDR3 is CASSLWRSNEQFF. The CDR3 DNA reads TGCGCCAGCAGCTTGTGGAGGAGCAATGAGCAGTTCTTC.

Only a few counts were recorded for this clonotype. The CDR3 here is CASSPDGKGYTF. In DNA form, the CDR3 reads TGTGCCAGCAGCCCGGACGGAAAAGGCTACACCTTC. The chain uses TRBV7-9 and TRBJ1-2; D remains unclear. The V end was cut by 5 bases, the J end by 8 bases, with 12 bases between. Looked up from germline, CDR1 is SEHNR and CDR2 is FQNEAQ (reference sequence). The CDR3 totals 12 residues.

This clonotype was seen only a few times. This rearrangement joins TRBV5-1 to TRBJ1-1; tentatively, D is TRBD1 (6 bases). Germline V lookup: CDR1 SGHRS, CDR2 YFSETQ. V gave up 0 bases and J gave up 1 base, with 10 bases separating them. The length of the CDR3 is 15 residues. Here the CDR3 DNA reads TGCGCCAGCAGCTTGGCCGGACAGTCGAACACTGAAGCTTTCTTT. It is translated as CASSLAGQSNTEAFF. Complete variable domain (other parts from reference TRBV5-1 and TRBJ1-1): KAGVTQTPRYLIKTRGQQVTLSCSPISGHRSVSWYQQTPGQGLQFLFEYFSETQRNKGNFPGRFSGRQFSNSRSEMNVSTLELGDSALYLCASSLAGQSNTEAFFGQGTRLTVV.

Only a few counts were recorded for this clonotype. The chain employs TRBV7-2 and TRBJ2-5; D may match TRBD1 or TRBD2 (6 bases each). Trimming left V 3 bases short and J 5 bases short, with 16 bases between. From germline, CDR1 is SGHTA and CDR2 FQGNSA. The length of the CDR3 is 15 residues. CDR3 residues: CASSLSGGLLETQYF. CDR3 sequence (DNA): TGTGCCAGCAGCTTGTCCGGGGGCCTACTGGAGACCCAGTACTTC.

Ten or more counts support this clonotype. J is TRBJ2-5 and V is TRBV2, with TRBD2 matching over 9 bases. Germline V CDR1 and CDR2: SNHLY, FYNNEI. V trimming: 8 bases; J trimming: 5 bases; junction bases outside the gene matches: 12. The CDR3 runs 15 residues. In DNA form, the CDR3 reads TGTGCCAGCGGGCGGAGTAGCGGGGGAGGGGAGACCCAGTACTTC. This sequence encodes CASGRSSGGGETQYF.

This clonotype was counted many times. The chain employs TRBV4-3 and TRBJ2-3, with TRBD1 matching over 8 bases. Germline assignment: CDR1 LGHNA and CDR2 YSLEER. CDR3 length equals 15 residues. V trimming: 3 bases; J trimming: 4 bases; junction bases outside the gene matches: 6. Written as DNA, the CDR3 is TGCGCCAGCAGCCATAGACAGGGGCAGGCAGATACGCAGTATTTT. Translation: CASSHRQGQADTQYF.

This clonotype showed up just a few times. The chain is built from TRBV12-3 or TRBV12-4 and TRBJ2-1; D may be TRBD2 (6 bases). The CDR3 spans 14 residues. V lost 3 bases to trimming and J lost 8 bases, with 14 bases between them. CDR3 sequence (DNA): TGTGCCAGCAGTTTGCGGGACCCGCGGGATGAGCAGTTCTTC. This translates into CASSLRDPRDEQFF.

This clonotype was counted between two and nine times. The chain joins TRBV7-2 to TRBJ1-2, with a weak D call TRBD1 (5 bases). This CDR3 is 15 amino acids long. CDR1 and CDR2 (germline): SGHTA, FQGNSA. Trimming cost V 0 bases and J 2 bases, with 10 bases left between them. Here the CDR3 reads CASSLASGSNYGYTF. CDR3 sequence (DNA): TGTGCCAGCAGCTTAGCCTCAGGGAGCAACTATGGCTACACCTTC.

The rearrangement links TRBV7-3 to TRBJ2-2; D is unresolved. CDR1 SGHTA and CDR2 FQGTGA come from the germline V gene. This CDR3 spans 15 amino acids. The V and J ends lost 5 bases and 2 bases respectively, with 12 bases between them. CDR3 sequence reads: CASSPMATNTGELFF. The CDR3 DNA follows: TGTGCCAGCAGCCCCATGGCTACCAACACCGGGGAGCTGTTTTTT.

V is TRBV7-3 and J is TRBJ2-3; D perhaps matches TRBD1 (5 bases). CDR3 length: 14 residues. Germline CDR1 SGHTA, CDR2 FQGTGA. Trimming removed 10 bases from V and 2 bases from J, with 16 bases in between. The CDR3 DNA is TGTGCCACCCAGCACAGGTATACCACAGATACGCAGTATTTT. Translated: CATQHRYTTDTQYF.

J is TRBJ2-3 and V is TRBV24-1, with 7 positions matching TRBD2. Germline V CDR1 and CDR2: KGHDR, SFDVKD. The length of the CDR3 is 15 residues. V lost 4 bases and J lost 4; bases outside the gene matches: 7. This CDR3 reads CATSDPRGGPDTQYF. CDR3 bases: TGTGCCACCAGTGACCCCCGCGGGGGTCCAGATACGCAGTATTTT.

The genes are TRBV7-2 and TRBJ2-7; no clear D gene. V lost 5 bases, J lost 9 bases, and 20 bases lay in between. Germline lookup yields CDR1 SGHTA and CDR2 FQGNSA. The CDR3 has 14 amino acids. The CDR3 loop is CASSVTGSSGVQYF. Written as DNA, the CDR3 is TGTGCCAGCAGCGTAACCGGGTCCTCAGGAGTGCAGTACTTC.

Only a few counts were recorded for this clonotype. CDR3 region: CASLGDRSNNEQFF. CDR3 nucleotides: TGTGCCAGCTTAGGGGACAGGTCAAACAATGAGCAGTTCTTC. The chain uses TRBV2 and TRBJ2-1; 8 bases fit TRBD1. This CDR3 region has 14 residues. CDR1 and CDR2 (germline): SNHLY, FYNNEI. The ends lost 8 bases at V and 5 bases at J; junction bases unmatched: 8.

This chain links TRBV27 with TRBJ2-5; TRBD2 might be the D (6 bases). This CDR3 comprises 15 residues. Per the germline V gene, CDR1 is MNHEY and CDR2 is SMNVEV (reference sequence). V was pared by 3 bases and J by 2 bases, with 13 bases between. Written as DNA, the CDR3 is TGTGCCAGCAGTTTGGCGGGGTTACGGCAAGAGACCCAGTACTTC. Encoded protein: CASSLAGLRQETQYF.

The sample holds a few counts of this clonotype. This sequence joins TRBV5-5 and TRBJ1-2, with a possible D match to TRBD1 (5 bases). CDR3 size: 13 residues. Germline-derived CDR1 and CDR2 are SGHKS and YYEKEE (reference sequence). The V end was cut by 1 base, the J end by 3 bases, with 7 bases between. CDR3 residues: CASSLQGYYGYTF. DNA of the CDR3: TGTGCCAGCAGCTTGCAGGGCTACTATGGCTACACCTTC.

This clonotype was seen ten or more times. V usage is TRBV4-3 and J usage is TRBJ2-4; the D call may be TRBD1 or TRBD2 (5 bases each). The CDR3 covers 14 residues. The ends were cut back, 5 bases at V and 8 bases at J, with 16 bases in the middle. Germline-derived CDR1 and CDR2 are LGHNA and YSLEER. In DNA, the CDR3 is TGCGCCAGCAGCTCCGAAAGGGACCTTGACATTCAGTACTTC. Translation gives CASSSERDLDIQYF.

The V gene is TRBV12-3 or TRBV12-4, the J gene TRBJ2-7; TRBD2 is a possible D gene (5 bases). The V and J ends lost 4 bases and 3 bases respectively, with 7 bases between them. The CDR3 contains 12 residues. CDR3: CASSSGVYEQYF. CDR3 bases: TGTGCCAGCAGTTCCGGGGTCTACGAGCAGTACTTC.

J is TRBJ2-3 and V is TRBV6-1; 7 bases line up with TRBD1. Germline V gene sequence: CDR1 MNHNS, CDR2 SASEGT. The CDR3 covers 16 residues. The J segment lost 2 bases and the V segment lost 2 bases, leaving 7 bases of the junction unmatched. The CDR3 loop is CASSERQGPSTDTQYF. The DNA of the CDR3 is TGTGCCAGCAGTGAAAGACAGGGACCGTCCACAGATACGCAGTATTTT.